This T cell receptor (beta chain) was observed in a study of shared clonotypes between healthy human individuals. Clones were sequenced by immunoSEQ multiplex PCR, and TCRdb holds only the in-frame ones, with some missing. The sample has about half a million clones, 78% seen once. General study points: It was anticipated that sequencing depth would influence how many clonotypes donors shared. Sampling used blood alone; tissue repertoires probably differ.

Comments on this clone: Its antigen remains unidentified.

Trimming removed 6 bases from V and 8 bases from J; junction bases left unmatched: 9. Germline loops: CDR1 SQVTM, CDR2 ANQGSEA. The CDR3 sequence is 15 residues long. This TCR was recovered from a woman aged 40 to 49 in good health. Some clones in this sample may be carry-over from other donors' samples. The chain carries TRBV29-1 and TRBJ2-1; TRBD2 matches 14 bases. The sample was PBMCs. DNA for the CDR3: TGCAGCGTAAGGGGGACTAGCGGGAGCAAGGATGAGCAGTTCTTC. Translating it yields CSVRGTSGSKDEQFF.